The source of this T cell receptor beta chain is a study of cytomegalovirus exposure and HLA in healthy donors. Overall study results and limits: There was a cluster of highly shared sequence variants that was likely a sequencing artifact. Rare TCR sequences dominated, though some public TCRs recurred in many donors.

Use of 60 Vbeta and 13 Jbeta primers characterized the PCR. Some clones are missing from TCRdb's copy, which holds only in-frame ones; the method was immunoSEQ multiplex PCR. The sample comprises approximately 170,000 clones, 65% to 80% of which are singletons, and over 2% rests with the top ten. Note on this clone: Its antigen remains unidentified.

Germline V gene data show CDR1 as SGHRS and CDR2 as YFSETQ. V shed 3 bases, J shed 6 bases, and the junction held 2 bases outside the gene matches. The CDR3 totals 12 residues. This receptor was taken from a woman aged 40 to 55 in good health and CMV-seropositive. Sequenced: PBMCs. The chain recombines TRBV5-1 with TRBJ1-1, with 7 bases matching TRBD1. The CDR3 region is CASSSGQAEAFF. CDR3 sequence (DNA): TGCGCCAGCAGCTCAGGACAGGCTGAAGCTTTCTTT.